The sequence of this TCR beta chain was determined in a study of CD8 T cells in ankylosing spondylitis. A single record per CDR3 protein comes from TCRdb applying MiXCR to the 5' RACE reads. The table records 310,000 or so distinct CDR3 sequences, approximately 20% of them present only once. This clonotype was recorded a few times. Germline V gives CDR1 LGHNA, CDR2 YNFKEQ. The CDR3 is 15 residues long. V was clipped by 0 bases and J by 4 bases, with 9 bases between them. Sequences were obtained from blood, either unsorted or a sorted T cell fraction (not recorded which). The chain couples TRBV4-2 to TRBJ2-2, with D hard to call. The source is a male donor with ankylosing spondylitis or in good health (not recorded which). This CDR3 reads CASSQDGRSTGELFF. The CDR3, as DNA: TGTGCCAGCAGCCAAGATGGCAGGAGCACCGGGGAGCTGTTTTTT.